The T cell receptor (beta chain) described here comes from a study of control samples from healthy donors and cancer patients. Only in-frame clones appear in the TCRdb table, and some are missing; sequencing was by immunoSEQ multiplex PCR. This sample has about 94,000 clones, with 90% found just once. The V gene's germline CDR1 is SGHVS and CDR2 FQNEAQ. The CDR3 loop spans 10 amino acids. V dropped 5 bases and J dropped 9 bases, with 4 bases sitting between them. The V call is TRBV7-8, the J call TRBJ2-2; no definite D call. The receptor's source is a woman aged 18 to 35 in good health. The sample consisted of blood. DNA for the CDR3: TGTGCCAGCAGCAGCCGGGAGCTGTTTTTT. The encoded protein is CASSSRELFF.